This T cell receptor (beta chain) was captured in a study of blood T cell repertoires in COVID-19. Germline V gene lookup returns CDR1 SEHNR and CDR2 FQNEAQ (reference sequence). Trimming removed 6 bases at V and 2 bases at J, with 13 bases between. The CDR3 spans 14 residues. The method was immunoSEQ multiplex PCR; TCRdb's version includes in-frame clones alone and lacks a portion of them. The data hold roughly 51,000 clones, with just over 90% observed a single time. This receptor was obtained from a man aged 65-85 years with acute or convalescent COVID-19. The chain employs TRBV7-9 and TRBJ1-2; D uncertain. The sequenced material came from peripheral blood. CDR3 sequence: CASRAATTNYGYTF. CDR3 in DNA: TGTGCCAGCAGGGCGGCCACGACCAACTATGGCTACACCTTC.